This T cell receptor beta chain was obtained from a study of T-cell reconstitution after alpha-beta-depleted transplantation in children. For TCRbeta, the library was prepared with unique molecular identifiers. TCRdb ran MiXCR on the PCR reads and lists one entry per CDR3 protein. The sample gives some 340,000 distinct CDR3 sequences, approximately 10% of which show up once; 2% to 2.5% is in the top ten. The CDR3 extends over 13 amino acids. V shed 4 bases and J shed 4 bases, with 11 bases lying between them. Per germline, CDR1 DFQATT and CDR2 SNEGSKA (reference sequence). This clonotype was seen a few times.

The TCR originated in a human donor who donated a stem cell graft to a child with acute lymphoblastic leukemia. The sequenced sample was PBMCs from the stem cell graft donor, obtained from the stem cell graft. The gene calls are TRBV20-1 and TRBJ2-1; maybe TRBD1 (6 bases). CDR3 sequence: CSAIRGGYNEQFF. The CDR3 nucleotides are TGCAGTGCTATCAGGGGTGGGTACAATGAGCAGTTCTTC.